Below, 21 T cell receptor beta chains from the same sample are listed, as sequenced in a study of blood T cell repertoires in COVID-19. The table came from immunoSEQ multiplex PCR; TCRdb's copy has only in-frame clones and leaves some out. This table has 100,000 to 120,000 clones, around 74% appearing once. The sequencing input was peripheral blood. These TCRs come from a woman between 65 and 79 years old with acute or convalescent COVID-19.

The chain joins TRBV5-1 to TRBJ1-1; 9 bases line up with TRBD1. V dropped 2 bases and J dropped 3; count of bases not matched to a gene: 8. The germline V gene encodes CDR1 SGHRS and CDR2 YFSETQ. The CDR3 loop spans 16 amino acids. Here the CDR3 reads CASSFLQGARDTEAFF. In DNA form, the CDR3 reads TGCGCCAGCAGCTTTTTACAGGGGGCAAGGGACACTGAAGCTTTCTTT.

V and J are TRBV13 and TRBJ2-3; D may be TRBD1 (8 bases). Germline V gene data show CDR1 as PRHDT and CDR2 as FYEKMQ (reference sequence). The V gene lost 5 bases and the J gene lost 1 base, with 19 bases spanning the gap. This CDR3 has 17 residues. Here the CDR3 DNA reads TGTGCCAGCAGCCCGGGGGGAGACAGGGGCGGCACAGATACGCAGTATTTT. It yields the protein CASSPGGDRGGTDTQYF.

This clone has more than one count but fewer than ten. CDR3 coding DNA: TGTGCCAGCAGCGGGACAGGGGACCACGGAGGCAATCAGCCCCAGCATTTT. It yields the protein CASSGTGDHGGNQPQHF. The gene calls are TRBV9 and TRBJ1-5; TRBD1 matches at 9 bases. Germline assignment: CDR1 SGDLS and CDR2 YYNGEE. Germline trimming cut 3 bases from V and 2 bases from J; bases unmatched to any gene: 9. CDR3 length: 17 amino acids.

The chain is built from TRBV14 and TRBJ2-7, with 8 bases fitting TRBD1. The CDR3 is 17 residues long. Germline values: CDR1 SGHDN, CDR2 FVKESK. V gave up 1 base and J gave up 3 bases; unmatched junction bases: 11. In DNA form, the CDR3 reads TGTGCCAGCAGCCAAGCCCGTGGACAGGGACGAGACTACGAGCAGTACTTC. Protein: CASSQARGQGRDYEQYF.

The chain combines TRBV7-8 with TRBJ1-5, with D possibly matching TRBD1 (6 bases). The germline gives CDR1 SGHVS, CDR2 FQNEAQ. The V end was cut by 1 base, the J end by 1 base, with 11 bases between. The CDR3 runs 16 residues. For the CDR3, the DNA is TGTGCCAGCAGCTTAGTGGCCAGGGGAAGCAATCAGCCCCAGCATTTT. Its translation is CASSLVARGSNQPQHF.

The J gene is TRBJ2-2, the V gene TRBV9, with 9 bases fitting TRBD2. J gave up 8 bases and V 0 bases, and 5 bases lay outside the gene matches. Germline V lookup: CDR1 SGDLS, CDR2 YYNGEE. The CDR3 runs 15 residues. As DNA, the CDR3 is TGTGCCAGCAGCGTAGGCGGGGGGGCCGGTGGGGAGCTGTTTTTT. This codes for CASSVGGGAGGELFF.

The V and J genes are TRBV21-1 and TRBJ1-2; the listed D gene, TRBD1, was not tested against the DNA. TRBV21-1 is noted as a pseudogene. The CDR3 consists of 14 residues. CDR3 DNA sequence: TGTGCCAGCAGCAGCCGGGACAGGGTTTGTGGCTACACCTTC. This sequence encodes CASSSRDRVCGYTF.

This chain uses TRBV6-5 with TRBJ1-4; D call uncertain. Looked up from germline, CDR1 is MNHEY and CDR2 is SVGAGI. With 4 bases removed from V and 8 bases from J, the gap between germline ends came to 8 bases. This CDR3 comprises 12 residues. This chain's CDR3 is CASSSAGEKLFF. The CDR3 bases are TGTGCCAGCAGTTCCGCGGGGGAAAAACTGTTTTTT.

The chain employs TRBV18 and TRBJ2-5; 12 nucleotides line up with TRBD2. The CDR3 loop spans 15 amino acids. V was clipped by 6 bases and J by 2 bases; unmatched bases: 4. From germline, CDR1 is KGHSH and CDR2 LQKENI. The CDR3 DNA is TGTGCCAGCTCCACTCTAGCGGGGGGGCAAGAGACCCAGTACTTC. Residues: CASSTLAGGQETQYF.

The V and J genes are TRBV5-6 and TRBJ2-7; 10 bases map to TRBD1. V gave up 4 bases and J gave up 3 bases; unmatched junction bases: 4. In germline, CDR1 is SGHDT, CDR2 YYEEEE. This CDR3 has 14 residues. CDR3 nucleotides: TGTGCCAGCAGCGGGACAGGGGTGGGCTACGAGCAGTACTTC. Its protein product is CASSGTGVGYEQYF.

The rearrangement links TRBV7-2 to TRBJ1-2, with a tentative D call TRBD1 (5 bases). Trimming left V 5 bases short and J 2 bases short, with 9 bases between. Germline CDR1 reads SGHTA; CDR2 reads FQGNSA. The CDR3 is 13 amino acids. CDR3 region: CASSRPGNYGYTF. CDR3 in DNA: TGTGCCAGCAGCCGACCAGGGAACTATGGCTACACCTTC.

The CDR3 is CASGAAFGANVLTF. The CDR3 nucleotides are TGTGCCAGCGGGGCCGCTTTCGGGGCCAACGTCCTGACTTTC. V and J are TRBV3-1 (or the pseudogene TRBV3-2) and TRBJ2-6; D might be TRBD1 (5 bases). This CDR3 comprises 14 residues. V was pared by 8 bases and J by 4 bases, with 12 bases between. Germline CDR1 is LGHDT and CDR2 is YNNKEL (reference sequence).

V gene TRBV9 combines with J gene TRBJ2-3, with TRBD2 matching 12 bases. This CDR3 has 16 residues. Germline loops: CDR1 SGDLS, CDR2 YYNGEE. Trimming cost V 1 base and J 4 bases; bases outside gene matches: 4. In DNA form, the CDR3 reads TGTGCCAGCAGCGTACCTAGCGGGGGGGCCGCAGATACGCAGTATTTT. This codes for CASSVPSGGAADTQYF.

The V call is TRBV4-3, the J call TRBJ1-4, with TRBD1 as a possible D gene (6 bases). Germline V gene lookup returns CDR1 LGHNA and CDR2 YSLEER. V dropped 0 bases and J dropped 5 bases, with 10 bases sitting between them. This CDR3 region has 15 residues. CDR3 in amino acids: CASSQDWGLNEKLFF. CDR3 nucleotides: TGCGCCAGCAGCCAAGATTGGGGGCTAAATGAAAAACTGTTTTTT.

Points on this clone: Other DNA sequences in the sample encode the same CDR3. This sequence joins TRBV5-5 and TRBJ1-1; D gene uncertain. Per germline, CDR1 SGHKS and CDR2 YYEKEE (reference sequence). V was trimmed by 0 bases and J by 5 bases, leaving 11 bases between them. The CDR3 contains 14 residues. This CDR3 reads CASSLVGRATEAFF. The CDR3 nucleotides read TGTGCCAGCAGCTTGGTTGGGAGGGCGACTGAAGCTTTCTTT.

The chain uses TRBV3-1 (or the pseudogene TRBV3-2) and TRBJ2-2, with no clear D. The CDR3 is made up of 18 amino acids. V gave up 4 bases and J gave up 1 base, with 19 bases separating them. CDR1 and CDR2 from the germline V gene are LGHDT and YNNKEL (reference sequence). CDR3 sequence: CASSPRGRVPLNTGELFF. DNA for the CDR3: TGTGCCAGCAGCCCGCGCGGAAGAGTTCCCCTGAACACCGGGGAGCTGTTTTTT.

The rearrangement links TRBV13 to TRBJ1-2; D call uncertain. The V gene lost 1 base and the J gene lost 7 bases, with 22 bases spanning the gap. Germline assignment: CDR1 PRHDT and CDR2 FYEKMQ (reference sequence). The CDR3 covers 17 residues. In nucleotides, the CDR3 is TGTGCCAGCAGCTTAGACAGTACTGTGGGTTTTGGTAGTGGCTACACCTTC. Translating gives CASSLDSTVGFGSGYTF.

CDR3 in amino acids: CASRTGGIGELFF. CDR3 in DNA: TGTGCCAGCAGAACAGGGGGCATCGGGGAGCTGTTTTTT. V usage is TRBV3-1 (or the pseudogene TRBV3-2) and J usage is TRBJ2-2, with TRBD1 identical over 9 bases. CDR1 LGHDT and CDR2 YNNKEL come from the germline V gene (reference sequence). This CDR3 region has 13 residues. With 6 bases clipped from V and 7 bases from J, the junction kept 3 bases outside the gene matches.

V usage is TRBV9 and J usage is TRBJ1-2; 10 nucleotides line up with TRBD1. The germline gives CDR1 SGDLS, CDR2 YYNGEE. The CDR3 is 16 amino acids. Trimming took 2 bases from V and 4 from J; bases not matched to a gene: 8. The CDR3 DNA follows: TGTGCCAGCAGCGTGTCCGGGACAGGGGCGGGCTATGGCTACACCTTC. It translates to CASSVSGTGAGYGYTF.

In this sample, this clone turned up a few times. V and J are TRBV5-1 and TRBJ1-5, with D possibly being TRBD1 (5 bases). V lost 2 bases and J lost 5, with 8 bases in between. Germline V lookup: CDR1 SGHRS, CDR2 YFSETQ. This CDR3 is built from 13 residues. CDR3 amino acids: CASSLLGDQPQHF. The CDR3 DNA follows: TGCGCCAGCAGCTTATTAGGGGATCAGCCCCAGCATTTT. Together with reference TRBV5-1 and TRBJ1-5, the CDR3 gives the full variable domain: KAGVTQTPRYLIKTRGQQVTLSCSPISGHRSVSWYQQTPGQGLQFLFEYFSETQRNKGNFPGRFSGRQFSNSRSEMNVSTLELGDSALYLCASSLLGDQPQHFGDGTRLSIL.

This clone was counted a single time. In DNA form, the CDR3 reads TGTGCCAGCAACCGATTTATGAGTTCCCAAGAGACCCAGTACTTC. Protein sequence: CASNRFMSSQETQYF. The V call is TRBV2, the J call TRBJ2-5, with no clear D. The CDR3 consists of 15 residues. Trimming removed 7 bases from V and 1 base from J, with 16 bases in between. The germline gives CDR1 SNHLY, CDR2 FYNNEI.